Listed below are T cell receptor beta chains from one sample, sequenced in a study of blood T cell repertoires in COVID-19. TCRdb's copy holds only in-frame clones and misses some; the assay was immunoSEQ multiplex PCR. The sample contains fewer than 200,000 clones, approximately 85% of which appear only once. The sequenced sample consisted of peripheral blood. Source of these receptors: a woman aged 55-70 years with acute or convalescent COVID-19. Each CDR3 is given with its conserved first and last residue. A D gene is named only where the DNA matches it firmly. Expanded clones are given a class, and other clones once, few, many or no size at all.

>-|TRBV2|few|TRBJ1-3
TGTGCCAGCAGGACAGAAGAAAACACCATATATTTT
CASRTEENTIYF
>-|TRBV5-1|-|TRBJ2-2
TGCGCCAGCAGGGGGGGGCAGGAGCTCACTTCGAACACCGGGGAGCTGTTTTTT
CASRGGQELTSNTGELFF
>-|TRBV28|-|TRBJ2-7
TGTGCCAGCAGTCGGTACGGGGGCGAGCAGTACTTC
CASSRYGGEQYF
>TRBD1|TRBV19|-|TRBJ1-5
TGTGCCAGTAGTATAAGGACAGGCCAGATTAGCAATCAGCCCCAGCATTTT
CASSIRTGQISNQPQHF
>-|TRBV28|-|TRBJ1-2
TGTGCCACCCGAGTTACAGGTCTCTATGGCTACACCTTC
CATRVTGLYGYTF
>TRBD1|TRBV12-3/TRBV12-4|-|TRBJ2-5
TGTGCCAGCAGGGGACAGGAGACCCAGTACTTC
CASRGQETQYF
>TRBD1|TRBV27|-|TRBJ1-2
TGTGCCAGCAGCTCTCCTGGGACAGGGAAGGATGGCTACACCTTC
CASSSPGTGKDGYTF
>TRBD1|TRBV11-2|-|TRBJ1-1
TGTGCCAGCAGCTTGACAGGGTGGGCTGAAGCTTTCTTT
CASSLTGWAEAFF
>TRBD1|TRBV10-2|-|TRBJ1-2
TGCGCCAGCAGTCCCAGGGGGGTCTATGGCTACACCTTC
CASSPRGVYGYTF
>-|TRBV6-5|-|TRBJ1-4
TGTGCCAGCACCCCCTCCTCGGGTAATGAAAAACTGTTTTTT
CASTPSSGNEKLFF
>TRBD2|TRBV5-1|-|TRBJ2-1
TGCGCCAGCAGCCCAGGACTAGACTCCTACAATGAGCAGTTCTTC
CASSPGLDSYNEQFF
>-|TRBV9|-|TRBJ2-7
TGTGCCAGCAGCCCGAGAGTAGCGGAGCTCTACGAGCAGTACTTC
CASSPRVAELYEQYF
>TRBD1|TRBV10-3|-|TRBJ2-1
TGTGCCATCAGTGAGGGACAGGGTAATTTCAACAATGAGCAGTTCTTC
CAISEGQGNFNNEQFF
>TRBD1|TRBV3-1/TRBV3-2|-|TRBJ1-1
TGTGCCAGCAGCCAATTAAGGGGGCTCACTGAAGCTTTCTTT
CASSQLRGLTEAFF
>-|TRBV28|-|TRBJ1-1
TGTGCCAGCAGTTTTTTCCACCGCCCACGGACTGAAGCTTTCTTT
CASSFFHRPRTEAFF
>TRBD2|TRBV28|-|TRBJ2-1
TGTGCCAGCAGTTCCCGGAGGACTAGCGGGCCATTTTACAATGAGCAGTTCTTC
CASSSRRTSGPFYNEQFF
>-|TRBV6-5|-|TRBJ1-5
TGTGCCAGCAGTTCACCCCAGGGTCAGCCCCAGCATTTT
CASSSPQGQPQHF
>TRBD1|TRBV30|-|TRBJ2-6
TGTGCCTGGAGTGTACTAGGGACAGCTGGGGCCAACGTCCTGACTTTC
CAWSVLGTAGANVLTF
>-|TRBV3-1/TRBV3-2|-|TRBJ2-1
TGTGCCAGCAGCCAAGACAGGGTGGGAAGCAATGAGCAGTTCTTC
CASSQDRVGSNEQFF
>-|TRBV5-1|-|TRBJ2-2
TGCGCCAGCAGCTTTCAGGGCCCTAACACCGGGGAGCTGTTTTTT
CASSFQGPNTGELFF
>TRBD1|TRBV5-4|-|TRBJ1-3
TGTGCCAGCAGCTCGGGACAGCTCTCTGGAAACACCATATATTTT
CASSSGQLSGNTIYF
>TRBD2|TRBV7-8|-|TRBJ2-3
TGTGCCAGCAGCTTCCAGACTAGCGGGATGGCAGATACGCAGTATTTT
CASSFQTSGMADTQYF